The 30 T cell receptor beta chains listed next were all sequenced from one sample in a study of blood T cell repertoires in COVID-19. The table came from immunoSEQ multiplex PCR; TCRdb's copy has only in-frame clones and leaves some out. The repertoire consists of about 120,000 clones, with 90% occurring once and the leading ten covering about 3.8%. The specimen sequenced was peripheral blood. The receptors derive from an older woman with COVID-19, enrolled during active disease.

The rearrangement joins TRBV3-1 (or the pseudogene TRBV3-2) to TRBJ2-2, with D possibly being TRBD1 (5 bases). Per germline, CDR1 LGHDT and CDR2 YNNKEL (reference sequence). The CDR3 consists of 14 residues. V shed 5 bases and J shed 4 bases, with 11 bases lying between them. The CDR3, as DNA: TGTGCCAGCAGCTATGCAGGGTCCACCGGGGAGCTGTTTTTT. Its translation: CASSYAGSTGELFF.

In its sample, this clone was seen a few times. The chain uses TRBV3-1 (or the pseudogene TRBV3-2) and TRBJ2-3; D perhaps matches TRBD2 (6 bases). With 4 bases removed from V and 4 bases from J, the gap between germline ends came to 9 bases. The CDR3 sequence is 13 residues long. Germline loops: CDR1 LGHDT, CDR2 YNNKEL (reference sequence). CDR3 amino acids: CASSPPGADTQYF. For the CDR3, the DNA is TGTGCCAGCAGCCCTCCGGGGGCAGATACGCAGTATTTT.

This CDR3 reads CASSLAGTSGVPYNEQFF. CDR3 sequence (DNA): TGTGCCAGCAGCTTAGCTGGGACTAGCGGGGTACCCTACAATGAGCAGTTCTTC. The rearrangement links TRBV7-9 to TRBJ2-1, with 13 bases aligning to TRBD2. V lost 0 bases and J lost 2; bases outside the gene matches: 4. The germline CDR1 and CDR2 sequences are SEHNR and FQNEAQ (reference sequence). This CDR3 has 18 amino acids.

This clone was observed a few times. The V call is TRBV2, the J call TRBJ1-5; 12 bases are a match to TRBD1. CDR3 size: 18 residues. V shed 5 bases, J shed 5 bases, and the junction held 13 bases outside the gene matches. Per the germline V gene, CDR1 is SNHLY and CDR2 is FYNNEI. This chain's CDR3 is CASSPHGPGTGGHQPQHF. The CDR3 DNA sequence: TGTGCCAGCAGTCCTCACGGTCCCGGGACAGGGGGCCATCAGCCCCAGCATTTT.

This sequence joins TRBV19 and TRBJ1-6; D may be TRBD1 (6 bases). Trimming shortened V by 5 bases and J by 5 bases, and 10 bases separated the two germline ends. Germline V CDR1 and CDR2: LNHDA, SQIVND (reference sequence). The length of the CDR3 is 14 residues. Here the CDR3 reads CASSSWGHNSPLHF. CDR3 DNA: TGTGCCAGTAGTTCATGGGGGCATAATTCACCCCTCCACTTT. The full variable domain, completed using reference TRBV19 and TRBJ1-6, is DGGITQSPKYLFRKEGQNVTLSCEQNLNHDAMYWYRQDPGQGLRLIYYSQIVNDFQKGDIAEGYSVSREKKESFPLTVTSAQKNPTAFYLCASSSWGHNSPLHFGNGTRLTVT.

The chain employs TRBV7-9 and TRBJ2-7; 9 bases are shared with TRBD2. Trimming cost V 4 bases and J 3 bases; bases outside gene matches: 13. CDR1 is SEHNR and CDR2 is FQNEAQ in the germline V gene (reference sequence). This CDR3 comprises 17 residues. The CDR3 is CASSSAGGLGLVYEQYF. The CDR3 DNA sequence: TGTGCCAGCAGCTCGGCGGGGGGGCTCGGGCTCGTCTACGAGCAGTACTTC.

This chain joins TRBV19 and TRBJ1-2; D possibly corresponds to TRBD1 (5 bases). Germline CDR1 and CDR2: LNHDA and SQIVND (reference sequence). The CDR3 totals 15 residues. V lost 3 bases and J lost 8, with 19 bases in between. The CDR3 protein is CASSILRGERTGYTF. Here the CDR3 DNA reads TGTGCCAGTAGTATTCTTCGGGGGGAGCGTACGGGCTACACCTTC.

J is TRBJ1-5 and V is TRBV7-2; a possible D gene is TRBD1 (5 bases). Germline V gene sequence: CDR1 SGHTA, CDR2 FQGNSA. Trimming shortened V by 4 bases and J by 6 bases, and 13 bases separated the two germline ends. The CDR3 spans 14 residues. The CDR3 DNA follows: TGTGCCAGCAGCTCCGACAGATTGGCTCAGCCCCAGCATTTT. Translating gives CASSSDRLAQPQHF.

The chain uses TRBV7-2 and TRBJ1-5; D is unresolved. The CDR3 consists of 13 residues. Germline CDR1 SGHTA, CDR2 FQGNSA. V gave up 1 base and J gave up 7 bases, with 8 bases separating them. In nucleotides, the CDR3 is TGTGCCAGCAGCTTAGGAGAGGTCCAGCCCCAGCATTTT. Protein: CASSLGEVQPQHF.

The rearrangement joins TRBV30 to TRBJ2-3; the D gene is possibly TRBD1 (5 bases). Germline V gene sequence: CDR1 GTSNPN, CDR2 SVGIG (reference sequence). Trimming took 1 base from V and 5 from J, leaving 13 bases between them. This CDR3 contains 14 residues. CDR3: CAWSARGTGDTQYF. The CDR3 DNA is TGTGCCTGGAGTGCAAGGGGCACTGGAGATACGCAGTATTTT.

V gene TRBV9 combines with J gene TRBJ1-3, with 7 nucleotides matching TRBD1. In germline, CDR1 is SGDLS, CDR2 YYNGEE. The CDR3 extends over 14 amino acids. After removal of 4 bases from V and 3 bases from J, the junction contained 4 bases not matched to a gene. CDR3 residues: CASSQDRIGNTIYF. The CDR3 DNA sequence: TGTGCCAGCAGCCAGGACAGGATTGGAAACACCATATATTTT. Filled out from reference TRBV9 and TRBJ1-3, the complete variable domain reads DSGVTQTPKHLITATGQRVTLRCSPRSGDLSVYWYQQSLDQGLQFLIQYYNGEERAKGNILERFSAQQFPDLHSELNLSSLELGDSALYFCASSQDRIGNTIYFGEGSWLTVV.

The chain has TRBV2 and TRBJ2-5; the match to TRBD2 covers 8 bases. Trimming took 2 bases from V and 5 from J; bases not matched to a gene: 10. The CDR3 extends over 16 amino acids. CDR1 and CDR2 (germline): SNHLY, FYNNEI. The CDR3 is CASSERGLVLGETQYF. In DNA form, the CDR3 reads TGTGCCAGCAGTGAACGGGGACTAGTTTTAGGGGAGACCCAGTACTTC.

This chain joins TRBV10-3 and TRBJ2-3; D is possibly TRBD1 (5 bases). The V end lost 5 bases, the J end lost 2 bases, and 14 bases lay between the germline ends. The CDR3 has 15 amino acids. Per germline, CDR1 ENHRY and CDR2 SYGVKD. CDR3 sequence: CAISSGASTTDTQYF. Here the CDR3 DNA reads TGTGCCATCAGTAGTGGGGCCAGCACCACAGATACGCAGTATTTT.

This chain connects TRBV15 to TRBJ2-7; D may be TRBD1 (5 bases). Germline V lookup: CDR1 LNHNV, CDR2 YYDKDF (reference sequence). V lost 0 bases and J 6 bases, leaving 6 bases between the germline ends. The CDR3 totals 12 residues. The CDR3: CATSRDQGEQYF. The CDR3 nucleotides are TGTGCCACCAGCAGAGATCAGGGCGAGCAGTACTTC. Filled out from reference TRBV15 and TRBJ2-7, the complete variable domain reads DAMVIQNPRYQVTQFGKPVTLSCSQTLNHNVMYWYQQKSSQAPKLLFHYYDKDFNNEADTPDNFQSRRPNTSFCFLDIRSPGLGDTAMYLCATSRDQGEQYFGPGTRLTVT.

This chain connects TRBV30 to TRBJ2-7, with a tentative D call TRBD2 (6 bases). Germline V gene sequence: CDR1 GTSNPN, CDR2 SVGIG (reference sequence). This CDR3 region has 12 residues. Trimming cost V 5 bases and J 0 bases, with 8 bases left between them. The CDR3 here is CAWGDFSYEQYF. The CDR3 coding sequence is TGTGCCTGGGGGGACTTCTCCTACGAGCAGTACTTC.

This chain connects TRBV5-5 to TRBJ1-5, with 8 bases matching TRBD1. Germline-derived CDR1 and CDR2 are SGHKS and YYEKEE (reference sequence). The CDR3 contains 16 residues. V lost 5 bases, J lost 0 bases, and 7 bases stayed unmatched. This chain's CDR3 is CASSNRGRISNQPQHF. CDR3 sequence (DNA): TGTGCCAGCAGTAACAGGGGGAGGATTAGCAATCAGCCCCAGCATTTT.

The chain couples TRBV9 to TRBJ1-1; D remains unclear. Germline V gives CDR1 SGDLS, CDR2 YYNGEE. V dropped 3 bases and J dropped 0 bases, with 9 bases sitting between them. This CDR3 spans 14 amino acids. The CDR3 loop is CASSDTEMNTEAFF. Here the CDR3 DNA reads TGTGCCAGCAGCGACACAGAGATGAACACTGAAGCTTTCTTT.

The chain links TRBV7-9 to TRBJ2-7; D gene unclear. CDR1 is SEHNR, CDR2 FQNEAQ, per germline (reference sequence). The V and J ends lost 5 bases and 0 bases respectively, with 8 bases between them. This CDR3 is built from 13 residues. In DNA form, the CDR3 reads TGTGCCAGCAGCCCCGACTTCTCCTACGAGCAGTACTTC. Its protein is CASSPDFSYEQYF. Together with reference TRBV7-9 and TRBJ2-7, the CDR3 gives the full variable domain: DTGVSQNPRHKITKRGQNVTFRCDPISEHNRLYWYRQTLGQGPEFLTYFQNEAQLEKSRLLSDRFSAERPKGSFSTLEIQRTEQGDSAMYLCASSPDFSYEQYFGPGTRLTVT.

J is TRBJ2-2 and V is TRBV5-4, with 7 bases aligning to TRBD1. This CDR3 contains 17 residues. The junction had 13 bases not matched to a gene; V was cut back by 3 bases and J by 5 bases. The germline CDR1 and CDR2 sequences are SGHNT and YYREEE (reference sequence). CDR3 in amino acids: CASSSLTGSLGTGELFF. CDR3 DNA sequence: TGTGCCAGCAGCTCTCTGACAGGGAGTTTAGGTACCGGGGAGCTGTTTTTT.

This chain joins TRBV7-3 and TRBJ2-5; possibly TRBD1 for D (7 bases). V lost 5 bases and J 5 bases, leaving 18 bases between the germline ends. The CDR3 extends over 15 amino acids. Per the germline V gene, CDR1 is SGHTA and CDR2 is FQGTGA. CDR3: CASSQNGGTVETQYF. In DNA, the CDR3 is TGTGCCAGCAGCCAAAACGGCGGGACAGTGGAGACCCAGTACTTC.

V is TRBV9 and J is TRBJ2-5; possibly TRBD2 for D (5 bases). Between the trimmed V and J ends, which lost 4 bases and 5 bases, there was a span of 12 bases. Germline CDR1 and CDR2: SGDLS and YYNGEE. The CDR3 loop spans 13 amino acids. This CDR3 reads CASSTLVGETQYF. The CDR3 DNA reads TGTGCCAGCAGCACACTAGTCGGTGAGACCCAGTACTTC. The full variable domain, completed using reference TRBV9 and TRBJ2-5, is DSGVTQTPKHLITATGQRVTLRCSPRSGDLSVYWYQQSLDQGLQFLIQYYNGEERAKGNILERFSAQQFPDLHSELNLSSLELGDSALYFCASSTLVGETQYFGPGTRLLVL.

This clone occurred a few times. The chain employs TRBV27 and TRBJ1-2, with D possibly TRBD1 on 5 matching bases. Germline V CDR1 and CDR2: MNHEY, SMNVEV (reference sequence). The V gene lost 2 bases and the J gene lost 4 bases, with 11 bases spanning the gap. This CDR3 contains 14 residues. The CDR3 sequence is CASSLTRVGYGYTF. Written as DNA, the CDR3 is TGTGCCAGCAGTTTAACCAGGGTGGGCTATGGCTACACCTTC.

The chain links TRBV11-2 to TRBJ2-6, with 7 positions matching TRBD2. Unmatched junction bases numbered 10, after V lost 5 bases and J lost 0 bases. The germline V gene has CDR1 SGHAT and CDR2 FQNNGV. This CDR3 has 18 residues. The CDR3 here is CASSTGLPKASGANVLTF. DNA of the CDR3: TGTGCCAGCAGCACGGGACTACCGAAAGCCTCTGGGGCCAACGTCCTGACTTTC.

This clone was detected once. The chain uses TRBV7-2 and TRBJ2-1; 8 positions agree with TRBD2. Germline V gives CDR1 SGHTA, CDR2 FQGNSA. There are 14 residues in the CDR3. With 8 bases clipped from V and 9 bases from J, the junction kept 12 bases outside the gene matches. The CDR3 sequence: CASLSGGGLSEQFF. CDR3 DNA sequence: TGTGCCAGCCTCTCCGGGGGGGGCCTGAGTGAGCAGTTCTTC.

V gene TRBV19 combines with J gene TRBJ1-5; D remains unclear. Trimming stripped 1 base from V and 0 bases from J, with 7 bases between. Germline-derived CDR1 and CDR2 are LNHDA and SQIVND (reference sequence). The CDR3 sequence is 15 residues long. CDR3 in amino acids: CASSIGGHSNQPQHF. The CDR3 bases are TGTGCCAGTAGTATAGGTGGCCATAGCAATCAGCCCCAGCATTTT. Looking up the rest from reference TRBV19 and TRBJ1-5 gives the full variable domain: DGGITQSPKYLFRKEGQNVTLSCEQNLNHDAMYWYRQDPGQGLRLIYYSQIVNDFQKGDIAEGYSVSREKKESFPLTVTSAQKNPTAFYLCASSIGGHSNQPQHFGDGTRLSIL.

The V and J genes are TRBV19 and TRBJ2-3; 7 bases map to TRBD1. Unmatched junction bases numbered 4, after V lost 4 bases and J lost 3 bases. This CDR3 comprises 14 residues. CDR1 and CDR2 (germline): LNHDA, SQIVND (reference sequence). CDR3 bases: TGTGCCAGTAGTAACAGGGGCGTAACAGATACGCAGTATTTT. Protein sequence: CASSNRGVTDTQYF.

In its sample, this clone was seen once. The chain recombines TRBV19 with TRBJ2-1, with D tentatively TRBD1 (5 bases). CDR1 and CDR2 from the germline V gene are LNHDA and SQIVND (reference sequence). The CDR3 extends over 13 amino acids. V was clipped by 4 bases and J by 5 bases, with 9 bases between them. The CDR3 nucleotides are TGTGCCAGTAGTAGTGGGGCCCACAATGAGCAGTTCTTC. Residues: CASSSGAHNEQFF.

V usage is TRBV4-3 and J usage is TRBJ2-7; TRBD1 might be the D (6 bases). CDR3 length: 15 amino acids. The germline gives CDR1 LGHNA, CDR2 YSLEER. V was pared by 1 base and J by 6 bases, with 16 bases between. CDR3: CASSQAVGGLLEQYF. The CDR3, as DNA: TGCGCCAGCAGCCAAGCCGTAGGGGGTCTTCTCGAGCAGTACTTC.

CDR3 coding DNA: TGTGCCAGCAGCTTAGGGGTACGGTCTAGCGGGGGCCGGTACTACGAGCAGTACTTC. Amino acid sequence: CASSLGVRSSGGRYYEQYF. This chain links TRBV7-2 with TRBJ2-7, with TRBD2 matching over 10 bases. The CDR3 totals 19 residues. CDR1 is SGHTA and CDR2 is FQGNSA in the germline V gene. Trimming removed 1 base from V and 3 bases from J; junction bases left unmatched: 15.

V gene TRBV5-5 combines with J gene TRBJ2-3; 13 nucleotides align to TRBD2. CDR1 is SGHKS, CDR2 YYEKEE, per germline (reference sequence). The V segment lost 3 bases and the J segment 5 bases; nucleotides outside the gene matches: 3. The CDR3 loop spans 15 amino acids. CDR3 loop: CASSSGLAGVDTQYF. CDR3 nucleotide sequence: TGTGCCAGCAGCTCAGGACTAGCGGGGGTAGATACGCAGTATTTT. Complete variable domain (other parts from reference TRBV5-5 and TRBJ2-3): DAGVTQSPTHLIKTRGQQVTLRCSPISGHKSVSWYQQVLGQGPQFIFQYYEKEERGRGNFPDRFSARQFPNYSSELNVNALLLGDSALYLCASSSGLAGVDTQYFGPGTRLTVL.